Listed here are 31 T cell receptor beta chains from one sample, sequenced in a study of technical replicates of blood from several donors. The repertoire was sequenced with immunoSEQ multiplex PCR; TCRdb's copy has only in-frame clones and lacks some. The sample carries around 100,000 clones, 96% recorded once. Input material: T cells isolated from PBMCs. The receptors come from a human donor in good health.

The gene calls are TRBV27 and TRBJ2-1, with 8 bases matching TRBD2. The V gene's germline CDR1 is MNHEY and CDR2 SMNVEV (reference sequence). The V gene end was trimmed by 3 bases and the J gene end by 4 bases; junction bases not matched to a gene: 14. The CDR3 sequence is 18 residues long. The CDR3 sequence is CASSLLAGDLTPYNEQFF. The DNA of the CDR3 is TGTGCCAGCAGTTTGCTAGCGGGTGACCTCACCCCATACAATGAGCAGTTCTTC.

The chain is built from TRBV7-2 and TRBJ2-7; 11 bases agree with TRBD2. Germline assignment: CDR1 SGHTA and CDR2 FQGNSA. V dropped 4 bases and J dropped 0; count of bases not matched to a gene: 5. This CDR3 contains 16 residues. The CDR3 is CASSYEGTSGSYEQYF. The DNA for the CDR3 is TGTGCCAGCAGCTACGAGGGGACTAGCGGCTCCTACGAGCAGTACTTC.

The rearrangement joins TRBV11-3 to TRBJ2-7; 7 nucleotides agree with TRBD1. The trim removed 5 bases at V and 6 bases at J, leaving 13 bases unmatched. Germline loops: CDR1 SGHNT, CDR2 YENEEA. The CDR3 spans 15 residues. The CDR3 sequence: CASSPFPGQRFEQYF. In DNA form, the CDR3 reads TGTGCCAGCAGCCCGTTTCCGGGACAGCGATTCGAGCAGTACTTC. Drawing the rest from reference TRBV11-3 and TRBJ2-7, the complete variable domain is EAGVVQSPRYKIIEKKQPVAFWCNPISGHNTLYWYLQNLGQGPELLIRYENEEAVDDSQLPKDRFSAERLKGVDSTLKIQPAELGDSAVYLCASSPFPGQRFEQYFGPGTRLTVT.

This sequence joins TRBV29-1 and TRBJ1-5, with 9 positions matching TRBD1. CDR3 length: 13 amino acids. CDR1 and CDR2 from the germline V gene are SQVTM and ANQGSEA. J gave up 4 bases and V 6 bases, and 4 bases lay outside the gene matches. CDR3 region: CSVGTGYNQPQHF. CDR3 nucleotide sequence: TGCAGCGTCGGGACAGGGTATAATCAGCCCCAGCATTTT.

This chain uses TRBV4-2 with TRBJ1-5; 9 bases fit TRBD1. The CDR3 length is 14 residues. Looked up from germline, CDR1 is LGHNA and CDR2 is YNFKEQ. The V segment lost 4 bases and the J segment 4 bases; nucleotides outside the gene matches: 2. CDR3 region: CASSRTGDNQPQHF. CDR3 nucleotides: TGTGCCAGCAGCCGGACAGGGGATAATCAGCCCCAGCATTTT.

This chain uses TRBV5-8 with TRBJ2-2; tentative D call: TRBD1 (5 bases). The germline V and J ends were trimmed by 3 bases and 5 bases, with 17 bases remaining between them. Germline values: CDR1 SGHTS, CDR2 YDEGEE. This CDR3 region has 16 residues. CDR3 region: CASSSYIGEVTGELFF. CDR3 DNA: TGTGCCAGCAGCTCTTATATAGGGGAAGTAACCGGGGAGCTGTTTTTT.

This chain connects TRBV4-1 to TRBJ1-5; maybe TRBD1 (5 bases). V was pared by 6 bases and J by 0 bases, with 9 bases between. Per the germline V gene, CDR1 is MGHRA and CDR2 is YSYEKL. This CDR3 spans 14 amino acids. This chain's CDR3 is CASRQVGSNQPQHF. The CDR3 nucleotides are TGCGCCAGCAGACAGGTCGGTAGCAATCAGCCCCAGCATTTT.

The rearrangement links TRBV10-3 to TRBJ1-6, with 8 bases aligning to TRBD1. Germline V gene lookup returns CDR1 ENHRY and CDR2 SYGVKD. V trimming: 10 bases; J trimming: 4 bases; junction bases outside the gene matches: 9. The CDR3 spans 15 residues. The CDR3 is CATSLQGAYNSPLHF. As DNA, the CDR3 is TGTGCCACTTCACTTCAGGGGGCATATAATTCACCCCTCCACTTT.

V is TRBV28 and J is TRBJ1-5, with D tentatively TRBD1 (6 bases). V lost 5 bases and J lost 7, with 15 bases in between. The CDR3 extends over 14 amino acids. Per germline, CDR1 MDHEN and CDR2 SYDVKM. The DNA of the CDR3 is TGTGCCAGCAGTAAACATGGAACAGGGCAGCCCCAGCATTTT. As protein: CASSKHGTGQPQHF.

V gene TRBV29-1 combines with J gene TRBJ2-5, with TRBD1 matching over 7 bases. J gave up 5 bases and V 5 bases, and 11 bases lay outside the gene matches. CDR3 length: 14 amino acids. Per the germline V gene, CDR1 is SQVTM and CDR2 is ANQGSEA. As DNA, the CDR3 is TGCAGCGTTCTCCGACAGGGTGGCGGGGAGACCCAGTACTTC. Its translation is CSVLRQGGGETQYF.

The V and J genes are TRBV7-9 and TRBJ2-2; 13 bases line up with TRBD2. With 2 bases clipped from V and 5 bases from J, the junction kept 5 bases outside the gene matches. This CDR3 has 17 amino acids. Per germline, CDR1 SEHNR and CDR2 FQNEAQ (reference sequence). CDR3: CASSLPGLAGATGELFF. CDR3 nucleotide sequence: TGTGCCAGCAGCTTACCCGGACTAGCGGGAGCTACCGGGGAGCTGTTTTTT. The variable domain in full, completed from reference TRBV7-9 and TRBJ2-2, reads DTGVSQNPRHKITKRGQNVTFRCDPISEHNRLYWYRQTLGQGPEFLTYFQNEAQLEKSRLLSDRFSAERPKGSFSTLEIQRTEQGDSAMYLCASSLPGLAGATGELFFGEGSRLTVL.

The V gene is TRBV5-1, the J gene TRBJ2-2; tentatively, D is TRBD1 (6 bases). Trimming took 4 bases from V and 3 from J, leaving 31 bases between them. CDR3 length: 21 residues. CDR1 is SGHRS and CDR2 is YFSETQ in the germline V gene. CDR3 amino acids: CASSLEISTRVTGLDTGELFF. CDR3 bases: TGCGCCAGCAGCCTGGAAATCTCCACCAGAGTGACAGGCCTCGACACCGGGGAGCTGTTTTTT.

This clone came up once. This sequence joins TRBV11-2 and TRBJ2-3, with 10 bases that match TRBD2. The CDR3 is made up of 19 amino acids. Germline V lookup: CDR1 SGHAT, CDR2 FQNNGV. V shed 5 bases, J shed 0 bases, and the junction held 14 bases outside the gene matches. The CDR3 spells CASSPRILAGDASTDTQYF. The DNA of the CDR3 is TGTGCCAGCAGCCCCCGGATTCTAGCGGGGGATGCTAGCACAGATACGCAGTATTTT.

The chain employs TRBV9 and TRBJ2-3; D is perhaps TRBD2 (7 bases). The CDR3 is 15 amino acids. Germline V gives CDR1 SGDLS, CDR2 YYNGEE. The V gene lost 1 base and the J gene lost 3 bases, with 12 bases spanning the gap. The CDR3 DNA reads as TGTGCCAGCAGCGTATCGGGGGGCTGGACAGATACGCAGTATTTT. This encodes CASSVSGGWTDTQYF.

The chain employs TRBV2 and TRBJ2-4; TRBD1 agrees at 8 bases. V shed 3 bases, J shed 14 bases, and the junction held 15 bases outside the gene matches. Germline V gene data show CDR1 as SNHLY and CDR2 as FYNNEI. This CDR3 comprises 15 residues. The CDR3 is CASSEGTGQAMGEYF. As DNA, the CDR3 is TGTGCCAGCAGTGAGGGTACGGGACAGGCGATGGGGGAGTACTTC.

The genes are TRBV18 and TRBJ1-2; weak D call: TRBD1 (5 bases). CDR3 length: 16 residues. The V end was cut by 3 bases, the J end by 4 bases, with 18 bases between. In germline, CDR1 is KGHSH, CDR2 LQKENI. CDR3 amino acids: CASSPGLGGSGYGYTF. The CDR3 DNA reads as TGTGCCAGCTCACCCGGACTCGGGGGTAGCGGCTATGGCTACACCTTC.

The chain joins TRBV5-5 to TRBJ2-3; tentative D call: TRBD1 (5 bases). The germline CDR1 and CDR2 sequences are SGHKS and YYEKEE (reference sequence). The CDR3 contains 14 residues. The V gene lost 4 bases and the J gene lost 2 bases, with 11 bases spanning the gap. In DNA form, the CDR3 reads TGTGCCAGCAGCCCACAGGAGATCACAGATACGCAGTATTTT. Translating gives CASSPQEITDTQYF.

This chain links TRBV28 with TRBJ2-5, with 12 bases identical to TRBD2. CDR1 is MDHEN and CDR2 is SYDVKM in the germline V gene. J was trimmed by 2 bases and V by 3 bases; bases with no gene match: 7. This CDR3 spans 17 amino acids. The CDR3 loop is CASSFGTSGLRQETQYF. CDR3 coding DNA: TGTGCCAGCAGTTTTGGGACTAGCGGGCTAAGACAAGAGACCCAGTACTTC.

The chain carries TRBV7-9 and TRBJ2-2; a possible D gene is TRBD1 (6 bases). The germline CDR1 and CDR2 sequences are SEHNR and FQNEAQ (reference sequence). Trimming took 8 bases from V and 0 from J, leaving 10 bases between them. This CDR3 contains 14 residues. The DNA of the CDR3 is TGTGCCAGCGTGGACAGAACGAACACCGGGGAGCTGTTTTTT. Translating gives CASVDRTNTGELFF.

The gene calls are TRBV7-8 and TRBJ1-5; the D is unclear. Between the trimmed V and J ends, which lost 5 bases and 2 bases, there was a span of 22 bases. The germline CDR1 and CDR2 sequences are SGHVS and FQNEAQ. The CDR3 contains 18 residues. CDR3 sequence (DNA): TGTGCCAGCAGCCTGGCCGGGTTAGAGGGTTGGGGCAATCAGCCCCAGCATTTT. It yields the protein CASSLAGLEGWGNQPQHF.

The chain carries TRBV19 and TRBJ2-7, with D hard to call. The CDR3 sequence is 12 residues long. V lost 9 bases and J 2 bases, leaving 11 bases between the germline ends. CDR1 and CDR2 from the germline V gene are LNHDA and SQIVND (reference sequence). CDR3 loop: CASQENTYEQYF. The CDR3 DNA follows: TGTGCCAGCCAAGAGAATACCTACGAGCAGTACTTC. Full variable domain (rest looked up from reference TRBV19 and TRBJ2-7): DGGITQSPKYLFRKEGQNVTLSCEQNLNHDAMYWYRQDPGQGLRLIYYSQIVNDFQKGDIAEGYSVSREKKESFPLTVTSAQKNPTAFYLCASQENTYEQYFGPGTRLTVT.

The CDR3 spells CTSSPRTNLGQPDEQYF. CDR3 DNA: TGCACCAGCAGCCCTCGCACCAACCTCGGACAGCCGGACGAGCAGTACTTC. V is TRBV1 and J is TRBJ2-7; TRBD1, the table's D call, was not compared with the DNA. TRBV1 is described as a pseudogene. The CDR3 spans 17 residues.

The V call is TRBV7-9, the J call TRBJ1-2; 9 bases line up with TRBD1. V lost 4 bases to trimming and J lost 4 bases; unmatched junction nucleotides: 7. Germline V gene data show CDR1 as SEHNR and CDR2 as FQNEAQ (reference sequence). This CDR3 is built from 15 residues. The CDR3 nucleotides read TGTGCCAGCAGCTCCCGGGACAGGGATGTCTATGGCTACACCTTC. It specifies CASSSRDRDVYGYTF. Together with reference TRBV7-9 and TRBJ1-2, the CDR3 gives the full variable domain: DTGVSQNPRHKITKRGQNVTFRCDPISEHNRLYWYRQTLGQGPEFLTYFQNEAQLEKSRLLSDRFSAERPKGSFSTLEIQRTEQGDSAMYLCASSSRDRDVYGYTFGSGTRLTVV.

In its sample, this clone was seen once. The chain uses TRBV5-4 and TRBJ1-6; 9 nucleotides line up with TRBD1. V was pared by 2 bases and J by 8 bases, with 5 bases of the junction left unmatched. Germline CDR1 SGHNT, CDR2 YYREEE (reference sequence). There are 15 residues in the CDR3. This CDR3 reads CASSLGTGYDSPLHF. The CDR3 DNA reads as TGTGCCAGCAGCTTAGGGACAGGGTACGATTCACCCCTCCACTTT.

The V call is TRBV11-2, the J call TRBJ2-1, with TRBD1 identical over 8 bases. The CDR3 covers 18 residues. Trimming cost V 3 bases and J 9 bases; bases outside gene matches: 19. CDR1 is SGHAT and CDR2 is FQNNGV in the germline V gene. CDR3 protein: CASSFIAQGASAGGEQFF. For the CDR3, the DNA is TGTGCCAGCAGCTTCATCGCCCAGGGGGCGTCAGCAGGTGGTGAGCAGTTCTTC.

The chain recombines TRBV7-2 with TRBJ2-1; D perhaps matches TRBD1 (6 bases). From germline, CDR1 is SGHTA and CDR2 FQGNSA. The CDR3 sequence is 14 residues long. V was cut by 2 bases and J by 8 bases, with 13 bases left in between. The CDR3 spells CASSLTRRGYEQFF. The CDR3 nucleotides read TGTGCCAGCAGCTTAACCCGAAGGGGGTATGAGCAGTTCTTC.

The rearrangement links TRBV10-1 to TRBJ2-3; 11 nucleotides agree with TRBD2. Losses at the gene ends were 0 bases for V and 2 bases for J; bases not matched to a gene: 1. The CDR3 length is 16 residues. Germline V gene lookup returns CDR1 WNHNN and CDR2 SYGVQD (reference sequence). The CDR3 here is CASSESTSGDTDTQYF. The CDR3 bases are TGCGCCAGCAGTGAGTCGACTAGCGGGGACACAGATACGCAGTATTTT.

V is TRBV29-1 and J is TRBJ2-7; D possibly corresponds to TRBD2 (5 bases). Looked up from germline, CDR1 is SQVTM and CDR2 is ANQGSEA. CDR3 length equals 13 residues. V was pared by 5 bases and J by 1 base, with 12 bases between. CDR3 in amino acids: CSVLEEESYEQYF. CDR3 DNA: TGCAGCGTTCTGGAGGAAGAATCCTACGAGCAGTACTTC.

The rearrangement uses TRBV5-1 and TRBJ2-3; tentatively, D is TRBD1 (6 bases). Germline lookup yields CDR1 SGHRS and CDR2 YFSETQ. V lost 3 bases, J lost 9 bases, and 14 bases lay in between. CDR3 length: 13 residues. The CDR3 here is CASSSSTGTTQYF. As DNA, the CDR3 is TGCGCCAGCAGCTCCTCAACCGGGACAACGCAGTATTTT. The variable domain in full, with the rest retrieved from reference TRBV5-1 and TRBJ2-3, is KAGVTQTPRYLIKTRGQQVTLSCSPISGHRSVSWYQQTPGQGLQFLFEYFSETQRNKGNFPGRFSGRQFSNSRSEMNVSTLELGDSALYLCASSSSTGTTQYFGPGTRLTVL.

V is TRBV7-2 and J is TRBJ1-6; the D gene is possibly TRBD1 (5 bases). V was shortened by 0 bases and J by 8 bases, with 11 bases between the two germline ends. CDR3 length: 15 residues. The V gene's germline CDR1 is SGHTA and CDR2 FQGNSA. CDR3 nucleotide sequence: TGTGCCAGCAGCTTAGCCTGGACATCGGATTCACCCCTCCACTTT. Translated: CASSLAWTSDSPLHF.

The chain combines TRBV27 with TRBJ2-7; possible D gene TRBD2, 6 bases. Germline V gene sequence: CDR1 MNHEY, CDR2 SMNVEV (reference sequence). The CDR3 runs 15 residues. V was clipped by 6 bases and J by 0 bases, with 15 bases between them. CDR3 sequence: CASSPSGLYSYEQYF. CDR3 DNA sequence: TGTGCCAGCAGCCCCAGCGGGTTATACTCCTACGAGCAGTACTTC.